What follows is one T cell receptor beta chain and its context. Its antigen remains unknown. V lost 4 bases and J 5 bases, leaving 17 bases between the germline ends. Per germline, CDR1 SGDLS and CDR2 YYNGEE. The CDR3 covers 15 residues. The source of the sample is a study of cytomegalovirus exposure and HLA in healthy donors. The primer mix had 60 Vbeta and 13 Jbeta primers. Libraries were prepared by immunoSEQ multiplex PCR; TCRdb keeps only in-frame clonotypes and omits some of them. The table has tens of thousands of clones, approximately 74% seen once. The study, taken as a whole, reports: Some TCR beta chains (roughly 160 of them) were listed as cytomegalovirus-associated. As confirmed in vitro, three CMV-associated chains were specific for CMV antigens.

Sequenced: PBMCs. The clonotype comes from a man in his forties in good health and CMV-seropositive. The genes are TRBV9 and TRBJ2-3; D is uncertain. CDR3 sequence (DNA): TGTGCCAGCAGCTCTTCGCGTCCAGGTGGAGATACGCAGTATTTT. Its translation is CASSSSRPGGDTQYF.